This T cell receptor (beta chain) was captured by sequencing in a study of blood T cells in healthy people across ages. Isolation recovered at least 7 million PBMCs from every sample. Primers used in a second PCR of roughly 6 to 12 cycles were a sample-barcoded 5' primer and a J-beta primer mix. Every sample gave at least 2.5 million paired-end reads containing CDR3. TCRdb reanalysed the 5' RACE reads using MiXCR and keeps one entry per CDR3 protein. The sample consists of over a million distinct CDR3 sequences, 45% of them appearing once. The study's findings and limits: Per million T cells, the diversity of TCR beta decreased roughly linearly as age advanced.

Trimming stripped 3 bases from V and 11 bases from J, with 22 bases between. The germline V gene encodes CDR1 DFQATT and CDR2 SNEGSKA (reference sequence). The CDR3 is 14 residues long. On this clonotype: The antigen remains undetermined.

The V and J genes are TRBV20-1 and TRBJ2-5; D tentatively reads TRBD1 or TRBD2 (6 bases each). The sequencing sample was made of blood. The TCR comes from a woman aged 60-70 years in good health. CDR3 loop: CSARGGGKWEEQYF. The CDR3 nucleotides are TGCAGTGCTAGGGGGGGCGGGAAGTGGGAGGAGCAGTACTTC.